A selection of T cell receptor beta chains follows, all from one sample in a study of T-cell memory formation after mild COVID-19. Each CDR3 protein is one row after TCRdb ran MiXCR on the 5' RACE reads. The sample includes roughly 130,000 distinct CDR3 sequences, about 15% of them seen just once. The material sequenced was PBMCs or a T cell subset sorted from them (not recorded which). These receptor sequences come from a young man who had mild COVID-19 (a few samples of this study predate the infection). Cell type and time point are not known. Both conserved end residues are part of each CDR3. Expanded clones are given a class, and other clones once, few, many or no size at all.

J gene | clone size | V gene | CDR3 protein
TRBJ2-1 | - | TRBV7-2 | CASSPRTGGRSSYNEQFF
TRBJ1-6 | - | TRBV20-1 | CSAGHNGGPAGSPLHF
TRBJ2-2 | few | TRBV7-3 | CASSGDRTGELFF
TRBJ1-1 | - | TRBV19 | CASSISWPTEAFF
TRBJ2-6 | few | TRBV2 | CASRNNPGKSSGANVLTF
TRBJ2-3 | medium-sized | TRBV6-5 | CASSYLGLGGDTQYF
TRBJ2-1 | - | TRBV7-7 | CASSPRLGNEQFF
TRBJ2-3 | - | TRBV7-2 | CASSLDRHPTDTQYF
TRBJ1-1 | - | TRBV29-1 | CSVGTGQNTEAFF
TRBJ2-1 | - | TRBV5-1 | CASSGAYEQFF
TRBJ2-5 | - | TRBV7-2 | CASSWGGLQETQYF
TRBJ2-5 | few | TRBV12-3/TRBV12-4 | CASSLGWSGGVQETQYF
TRBJ1-1 | - | TRBV9 | CASSVEQSLNTEAFF
TRBJ1-5 | many | TRBV12-3/TRBV12-4 | CASTTSNQPQHF
TRBJ2-1 | few | TRBV28 | CASRGSYNEQFF
TRBJ2-3 | - | TRBV2 | CASSERSAGLDTQYF
TRBJ2-2 | - | TRBV5-1 | CASSSVGFPNTGELFF
TRBJ2-1 | many | TRBV5-6 | CASSLVVANRHEQFF
TRBJ2-5 | - | TRBV20-1 | CSEPSTSGETQYF
TRBJ2-1 | few | TRBV7-9 | CASSPGRLGVLVNEQFF
TRBJ2-2 | - | TRBV4-1 | CASSQDRRTGELFF
TRBJ2-7 | - | TRBV5-1 | CASGRHQGWEQYF
TRBJ2-4 | - | TRBV5-1 | CASSFSLAKNIQYF
TRBJ2-5 | few | TRBV10-3 | CAISPGLAGQETQYF
TRBJ2-1 | few | TRBV7-8 | CASSLGTATYNEQFF
TRBJ2-1 | few | TRBV12-3/TRBV12-4 | CASSSDNNEQFF
TRBJ2-3 | few | TRBV29-1 | CSVGKQVDPTDTQYF
TRBJ2-5 | few | TRBV7-3 | CASSFTGAAETQYF
TRBJ1-1 | many | TRBV29-1 | CSVTNTEAFF
TRBJ2-1 | - | TRBV7-9 | CASSLQGSNEQFF
TRBJ1-2 | few | TRBV24-1 | CATSRSGTSMGYTF
TRBJ2-2 | - | TRBV5-4 | CASWSGGAGELFF
TRBJ2-3 | - | TRBV20-1 | CSARVPGTGTSTQYF
TRBJ1-1 | once | TRBV6-5 | CASSYLQNTEAFF
TRBJ2-5 | few | TRBV29-1 | CSVGMGQGVGETQYF
TRBJ2-1 | few | TRBV5-1 | CASTRDTSSYNEQFF
TRBJ2-2 | - | TRBV20-1 | CSAREGYTGELFF
TRBJ2-5 | few | TRBV20-1 | CSASAGARETQYF
TRBJ2-7 | - | TRBV5-1 | CASSLAGRVPYEQYF
TRBJ2-2 | - | TRBV10-1 | CASSESTGELFF
TRBJ2-5 | few | TRBV7-6 | CASSLTVNQETQYF
TRBJ1-4 | few | TRBV5-1 | CASSTNSLPNEKLFF
TRBJ2-7 | - | TRBV12-3/TRBV12-4 | CASSPGPPWEQYF
TRBJ1-1 | - | TRBV6-5 | CASSYGGATEAFF
TRBJ2-7 | - | TRBV3-1 | CASSHRTGLEGQYF
TRBJ2-1 | few | TRBV4-3 | CASSQLGLAAYNEQFF
TRBJ1-6 | once | TRBV28 | CASSFHPYNSPLHF
TRBJ2-3 | - | TRBV24-1 | CATSEPDVTDTQYF